This paragraph covers one T cell receptor beta chain sequence. The CDR3 runs 15 residues. In germline, CDR1 is LGHNA, CDR2 YSLEER. The V end lost 1 base, the J end lost 3 bases, and 12 bases lay between the germline ends. Researchers attached unique molecular identifiers to individual cDNA molecules. Via MiXCR, TCRdb re-called the 5' RACE reads, giving one row per CDR3 protein. The sample contains 75,000 or so distinct CDR3 sequences, 14% of which appear only once. The data originate from a study of early T cells in non-severe SARS-CoV-2 infection. The overall study: Alpha and beta chains were unpaired, from unsorted whole-blood bulk RNA.

The sample was whole blood. The clonotype was recovered from an adult who was a healthcare worker with PCR-confirmed SARS-CoV-2 infection or an uninfected control (not recorded which). The V gene is TRBV4-3, the J gene TRBJ1-1; D remains ambiguous. Here the CDR3 DNA reads TGCGCCAGCAGCCAAGTCTGGACGGGTGACACTGAAGCTTTCTTT. Protein product: CASSQVWTGDTEAFF.